This T cell receptor beta chain stems from a study of T cell responses to AZD1222 COVID-19 vaccine. Background on the study: It was second doses at about 4 or about 12 weeks that were pooled. Overall study results and limits: Without day 14 samples, only post-peak T cell repertoires were studied. Regions left unmutated in variants are reportedly the target of nearly half of spike-specific TCRs.

The CDR3 length is 15 residues. V was cut by 6 bases and J by 3 bases, with 17 bases left in between. TCRdb keeps only in-frame clones here, not all; method: immunoSEQ multiplex PCR. The repertoire consists of 150,000 to 200,000 clones, with 85% to 95% occurring once and the leading ten covering approximately 1%. As regards this clone: Its antigen is as yet unknown.

The chain has TRBV6-7 and TRBJ1-2; D may be TRBD1 (5 bases). TRBV6-7 is known as an ORF, though its function is uncertain. The TCR was taken from an adult in good health. Material: peripheral blood, obtained on day 0 of AZD1222 vaccination. The CDR3 protein is CASRSNRDLYYGYTF. The CDR3 DNA sequence: TGTGCCAGCAGATCCAACCGGGACCTATACTATGGCTACACCTTC.